One sample yielded the 24 T cell receptor beta chains listed below, sequenced in a study of blood T cell repertoires in COVID-19. Measured with immunoSEQ multiplex PCR; TCRdb has only the in-frame clones, and not every one. The sample lists 350,000 to 450,000 clones, about 87% occurring once. Sequences were obtained from PBMCs or T cells enriched from blood (not recorded which). The source of these receptors is a man aged 40-49 years in a cohort exposed to, infected with or recovered from COVID-19 (not recorded which).

The J gene is TRBJ1-2, the V gene TRBV3-1 (or the pseudogene TRBV3-2), with TRBD1 as a possible D gene (6 bases). Germline CDR1 and CDR2: LGHDT and YNNKEL (reference sequence). The germline V and J ends were trimmed by 7 bases and 6 bases, with 18 bases remaining between them. The CDR3 runs 14 residues. This chain's CDR3 is CASTRDTAGDGYTF. The CDR3 bases are TGTGCCAGCACCCGGGACACTGCAGGGGATGGCTACACCTTC.

The chain joins TRBV6-5 to TRBJ2-7; D remains unclear. In germline, CDR1 is MNHEY, CDR2 SVGAGI. V lost 0 bases, J lost 0 bases, and 12 bases lay in between. CDR3 length equals 16 residues. As DNA, the CDR3 is TGTGCCAGCAGTTACTCAATTCTTGCAGTCTCCTACGAGCAGTACTTC. Translated, it gives CASSYSILAVSYEQYF.

The rearrangement joins TRBV28 to TRBJ1-2; maybe TRBD1 (5 bases). There are 15 residues in the CDR3. Germline V gene data show CDR1 as MDHEN and CDR2 as SYDVKM. Between the trimmed V and J ends, which lost 5 bases and 4 bases, there was a span of 17 bases. CDR3 residues: CASSPLQGPSYGYTF. For the CDR3, the DNA is TGTGCCAGCAGTCCCCTCCAGGGCCCTAGCTATGGCTACACCTTC.

This rearrangement joins TRBV7-9 to TRBJ2-7, with 12 bases identical to TRBD2. CDR1 and CDR2 from the germline V gene are SEHNR and FQNEAQ (reference sequence). This CDR3 has 18 amino acids. J gave up 2 bases and V 7 bases, and 15 bases lay outside the gene matches. In DNA form, the CDR3 reads TGTGCCAGCACCAAAGGACTAGCGGGGTTCCCCAGCCCCTACGAGCAGTACTTC. It is translated as CASTKGLAGFPSPYEQYF.

This chain links TRBV7-6 with TRBJ2-1; 11 bases are a match to TRBD2. J was trimmed by 4 bases and V by 1 base; bases with no gene match: 3. The CDR3 is 16 amino acids. CDR1 and CDR2 (germline): SGHVS, FNYEAQ. The CDR3 protein is CASSLGGLAAYNEQFF. CDR3 DNA: TGTGCCAGCAGCTTAGGGGGACTAGCGGCTTACAATGAGCAGTTCTTC.

The chain uses TRBV5-1 and TRBJ2-1; 10 bases fit TRBD2. This CDR3 contains 16 residues. CDR1 is SGHRS and CDR2 is YFSETQ in the germline V gene. V lost 4 bases and J lost 10; bases outside the gene matches: 14. The CDR3 is CASSPREREGRGEQFF. The CDR3 coding sequence is TGCGCCAGCAGCCCCAGGGAGCGGGAGGGCCGGGGGGAGCAGTTCTTC.

V is TRBV19 and J is TRBJ2-1; a possible D gene is TRBD1 (6 bases). This CDR3 region has 13 residues. Germline CDR1 LNHDA, CDR2 SQIVND (reference sequence). V was shortened by 2 bases and J by 9 bases, with 11 bases between the two germline ends. The CDR3 is CASSIRGTIEQFF. The CDR3 DNA sequence: TGTGCCAGTAGTATAAGGGGGACGATTGAGCAGTTCTTC.

This chain connects TRBV7-9 to TRBJ2-5, with TRBD2 as a possible D gene (6 bases). Germline V gene sequence: CDR1 SEHNR, CDR2 FQNEAQ (reference sequence). There are 14 residues in the CDR3. Trimming shortened V by 8 bases and J by 2 bases, and 15 bases separated the two germline ends. The CDR3 DNA follows: TGTGCCAGCGTCTGGGGAGGACTACAAGAGACCCAGTACTTC. Translating it yields CASVWGGLQETQYF.

The rearrangement uses TRBV28 and TRBJ1-1; TRBD1 might be the D (5 bases). The germline V gene encodes CDR1 MDHEN and CDR2 SYDVKM. The V gene lost 3 bases and the J gene lost 4 bases, with 9 bases spanning the gap. The CDR3 length is 13 residues. The CDR3 here is CASSLGLSTEAFF. CDR3 DNA sequence: TGTGCCAGCAGTTTGGGACTGTCCACTGAAGCTTTCTTT.

V gene TRBV28 combines with J gene TRBJ2-5; D possibly corresponds to TRBD1 (5 bases). The V end was cut by 7 bases, the J end by 5 bases, with 11 bases between. CDR1 and CDR2 (germline): MDHEN, SYDVKM. The length of the CDR3 is 12 residues. The CDR3 protein is CASTSWGETQYF. The DNA for the CDR3 is TGTGCCAGCACCTCATGGGGCGAGACCCAGTACTTC.

This CDR3 reads CASSPRDRGWTEAFF. For the CDR3, the DNA is TGTGCCAGCAGCCCGAGAGACAGGGGGTGGACTGAAGCTTTCTTT. V is TRBV9 and J is TRBJ1-1, with 9 positions matching TRBD1. The germline V gene has CDR1 SGDLS and CDR2 YYNGEE. The trim removed 4 bases at V and 5 bases at J, leaving 9 bases unmatched. The CDR3 is made up of 15 amino acids.

The chain joins TRBV20-1 to TRBJ2-1; D is unclear. The germline gives CDR1 DFQATT, CDR2 SNEGSKA (reference sequence). V was cut by 6 bases and J by 8 bases, with 11 bases left in between. The CDR3 is 11 residues long. The CDR3: CSAEPVDEQFF. The CDR3 DNA sequence: TGCAGTGCCGAGCCGGTTGATGAGCAGTTCTTC.

This clone has a handful of counts. The gene calls are TRBV6-1 and TRBJ1-1; D unresolved. Germline CDR1 reads MNHNS; CDR2 reads SASEGT. This CDR3 has 13 amino acids. V lost 3 bases to trimming and J lost 0 bases, with 5 bases between them. The CDR3 loop reads CASSETMNTEAFF. CDR3 in DNA: TGTGCCAGCAGTGAGACAATGAACACTGAAGCTTTCTTT.

The genes are TRBV9 and TRBJ1-1; no reliable D call. In germline, CDR1 is SGDLS, CDR2 YYNGEE. The CDR3 sequence is 13 residues long. V was shortened by 4 bases and J by 5 bases, with 12 bases between the two germline ends. In DNA form, the CDR3 reads TGTGCCAGCAGCCCCCGTGGAGGAACTGAAGCTTTCTTT. Translation: CASSPRGGTEAFF.

A remark on this clone: Other DNA sequences in the sample encode the same CDR3. The chain uses TRBV19 and TRBJ1-2; TRBD1 is a possible D gene (5 bases). Per the germline V gene, CDR1 is LNHDA and CDR2 is SQIVND (reference sequence). V gave up 1 base and J gave up 3 bases, with 6 bases separating them. The CDR3 loop spans 13 amino acids. As DNA, the CDR3 is TGTGCCAGTAGTATAGGGGGCGACTATGGCTACACCTTC. Protein: CASSIGGDYGYTF.

The chain employs TRBV5-4 and TRBJ1-2; TRBD1 is a possible D gene (6 bases). V was shortened by 4 bases and J by 4 bases, with 17 bases between the two germline ends. The V gene's germline CDR1 is SGHNT and CDR2 YYREEE (reference sequence). CDR3 length: 15 amino acids. The DNA for the CDR3 is TGTGCCAGCAGCCCCGGGGGGGGGCGCTTCTATGGCTACACCTTC. It codes for CASSPGGGRFYGYTF.

The genes are TRBV11-2 and TRBJ2-1; 12 bases agree with TRBD2. V shed 5 bases and J 5 bases; nucleotides not matched to a gene: 7. Germline values: CDR1 SGHAT, CDR2 FQNNGV. This CDR3 is 16 amino acids long. CDR3 loop: CASSTPSGRGHNEQFF. The CDR3 bases are TGTGCCAGCAGCACACCTAGCGGGAGGGGTCACAATGAGCAGTTCTTC.

The rearrangement uses TRBV12-3 or TRBV12-4 and TRBJ1-5; tentative D call: TRBD1 (5 bases). This CDR3 contains 12 residues. V dropped 6 bases and J dropped 4 bases, with 7 bases sitting between them. In DNA form, the CDR3 reads TGTGCCAGCAGCCGACAGAATCAGCCCCAGCATTTT. Translating gives CASSRQNQPQHF.

This clone was detected only once. The V call is TRBV7-2, the J call TRBJ1-5, with D uncertain. V was shortened by 2 bases and J by 3 bases, with 2 bases between the two germline ends. CDR1 and CDR2 from the germline V gene are SGHTA and FQGNSA. The CDR3 sequence is 12 residues long. The CDR3 nucleotides read TGTGCCAGCAGCTTATACAATCAGCCCCAGCATTTT. The encoded protein is CASSLYNQPQHF. Supplemented by reference TRBV7-2 and TRBJ1-5, the full variable domain reads GAGVSQSPSNKVTEKGKDVELRCDPISGHTALYWYRQSLGQGLEFLIYFQGNSAPDKSGLPSDRFSAERTGGSVSTLTIQRTQQEDSAVYLCASSLYNQPQHFGDGTRLSIL.

The chain has TRBV3-1 (or the pseudogene TRBV3-2) and TRBJ2-2, with 9 bases lining up with TRBD2. The CDR3 contains 16 residues. Germline trimming cut 3 bases from V and 0 bases from J; bases unmatched to any gene: 2. Germline-derived CDR1 and CDR2 are LGHDT and YNNKEL (reference sequence). CDR3: CASSHLAGTNTGELFF. CDR3 DNA: TGTGCCAGCAGCCACCTAGCGGGAACGAACACCGGGGAGCTGTTTTTT.

In its sample, this clone was seen once. The rearrangement links TRBV10-3 to TRBJ2-1, with unresolved D. This CDR3 has 15 amino acids. Germline V gene sequence: CDR1 ENHRY, CDR2 SYGVKD. V shed 5 bases and J shed 4 bases, with 15 bases lying between them. The CDR3 bases are TGTGCCATCAGTAACCAACCGACTGAATACAATGAGCAGTTCTTC. Translated: CAISNQPTEYNEQFF.

The V call is TRBV2, the J call TRBJ2-7; 7 positions agree with TRBD2. This CDR3 is 15 amino acids long. The V gene end was trimmed by 6 bases and the J gene end by 2 bases; junction bases not matched to a gene: 10. Germline V gives CDR1 SNHLY, CDR2 FYNNEI. The CDR3, as DNA: TGTGCCAGCAGGGAGACTACGAGCGGGGCCTACGAGCAGTACTTC. It codes for CASRETTSGAYEQYF.

The CDR3 spells CASRRDRDYGYTF. CDR3 bases: TGTGCCAGCCGCAGAGACAGGGACTATGGCTACACCTTC. The chain links TRBV6-5 to TRBJ1-2, with 7 nucleotides matching TRBD1. There are 13 residues in the CDR3. Germline assignment: CDR1 MNHEY and CDR2 SVGAGI. The junction had 6 bases not matched to a gene; V was cut back by 8 bases and J by 3 bases.

This chain joins TRBV12-5 and TRBJ1-5; 7 bases match TRBD1. The CDR3 contains 15 residues. V dropped 6 bases and J dropped 0; count of bases not matched to a gene: 5. Germline loops: CDR1 LGHNT, CDR2 FRNRAP. CDR3 nucleotide sequence: TGTGCTAGTGGCCCGGGACAGAATAGCAATCAGCCCCAGCATTTT. Translated, it gives CASGPGQNSNQPQHF.